This T cell receptor (beta chain) was obtained from a study of T cell responses to AZD1222 COVID-19 vaccine. Clones were sequenced by immunoSEQ multiplex PCR, and TCRdb holds only the in-frame ones, with some missing. Among around 94,000 clones listed, about 85% were seen once. The CDR3 length is 16 residues. V gave up 2 bases and J gave up 0 bases, with 11 bases separating them. The germline gives CDR1 SGHVS, CDR2 FQNEAQ. This clone showed up just a few times. Its antigen remains unknown. Study outcomes and limitations: Clonal diversity may have been underestimated, and the donors were mostly white British, with more females than males.

This TCR derives from an adult in good health. Here the sequenced sample was peripheral blood, taken on day 0 of AZD1222 vaccination. This chain joins TRBV7-8 and TRBJ1-3; D is uncertain. The CDR3 spells CASSLREVNSGNTIYF. The CDR3 DNA sequence: TGTGCCAGCAGCTTAAGGGAGGTGAACTCTGGAAACACCATATATTTT.